This T cell receptor beta chain is drawn from a study of blood T cells in healthy people across ages. With regard to this clonotype: A much larger clone lies a single base off, so this may be a read error.

V lost 2 bases to trimming and J lost 0 bases, with 8 bases between them. This CDR3 has 15 residues. The V gene's germline CDR1 is WNHNN and CDR2 SYGVQD (reference sequence). Primed by a sample-barcoded 5' primer and a J-beta primer mix, a second PCR proceeded for roughly 7 to 11 cycles. Each of the cDNA molecules was tagged by a template-switch adaptor with 12 random nucleotides. TCRdb independently ran MiXCR on the 5' RACE reads; one entry per CDR3 protein. The table records roughly 680,000 distinct CDR3 sequences, about 51% of them present only once. Sequencing used blood. The gene calls are TRBV10-1 and TRBJ2-1, with no clear D. The receptor comes from a woman aged 80 or over in good health. In DNA form, the CDR3 reads TGCGCCAGCAGTGAGGCAAGTAGCTCCTACAATGAGCAGTTCTTC. Translation: CASSEASSSYNEQFF.